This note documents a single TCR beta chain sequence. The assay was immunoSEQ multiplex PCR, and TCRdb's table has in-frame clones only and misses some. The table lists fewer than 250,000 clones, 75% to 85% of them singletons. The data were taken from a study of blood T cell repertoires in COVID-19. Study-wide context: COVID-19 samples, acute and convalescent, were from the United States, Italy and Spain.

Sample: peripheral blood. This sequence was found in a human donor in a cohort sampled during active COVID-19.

For the CDR3, the DNA is TGTGCCAGCAGCCTCACAGGGTCCACTGAAGCTTTCTTT. As protein: CASSLTGSTEAFF. J is TRBJ1-1 and V is TRBV5-8; possibly TRBD1 for D (6 bases). This CDR3 spans 13 amino acids. V lost 4 bases and J 4 bases, leaving 11 bases between the germline ends. Germline values: CDR1 SGHTS, CDR2 YDEGEE.